The sequence of this T cell receptor (beta chain) was determined in a study of T cell responses to AZD1222 COVID-19 vaccine. The V end was cut by 0 bases, the J end by 5 bases, with 14 bases between. The germline V gene has CDR1 SGHRS and CDR2 YFSETQ. The CDR3 covers 15 residues. Some clones are missing from TCRdb's copy, which holds only in-frame ones; the method was immunoSEQ multiplex PCR. The table has some 130,000 clones, roughly 88% seen once. This specimen consisted of peripheral blood, obtained 28 days after the second AZD1222 dose. The chain has TRBV5-1 and TRBJ1-1; possible D gene TRBD1, 6 bases. The TCR originated in an adult who received the AZD1222 COVID-19 vaccine. The CDR3 is CASSLEIQGRTEAFF. The CDR3 nucleotides read TGCGCCAGCAGCTTGGAGATACAGGGTAGGACTGAAGCTTTCTTT.